This T cell receptor beta chain was sequenced in a study of OX40 agonist ivuxolimab in advanced cancers. Broadly, across the study: Ivuxolimab was an agonistic, fully human IgG2 monoclonal antibody directed against OX40 (CD134), a costimulatory receptor. Intravenous ivuxolimab was administered to patients every 2 weeks at six dose levels: 0.01, 0.1, 0.3, 1.5, 3 and 10 mg/kg. Among the 52 dose-escalation patients, roughly 20 had hepatocellular carcinoma, 15 or so melanoma, 9 renal cell carcinoma and 9 head and neck cancer. In the dose-escalation cohort, 82.7% of patients were male, and the mean age was approximately 60 years, with a range of roughly 20 to 80. Patients were allowed to have had prior anti-PD-1, anti-PD-L1 or anti-CTLA-4 therapy, and around 40% of the dose-escalation patients had previously received checkpoint inhibitors. Partial responses occurred in three dose-escalation patients: two with cutaneous melanoma and one with hepatocellular carcinoma. Peripheral TCRbeta sequencing was intended to test whether TCR sequence diversity was altered and clonal T-cell expansion was caused by ivuxolimab. The paper covers the monotherapy dose-escalation part of the phase I ivuxolimab trial, which included N ≈ 50 patients.

Genomic DNA was extracted from sorted cells for sequencing of the TCRbeta CDR3 region. The immunoSEQ Assay was used for sequencing of TCRbeta CDR3 regions. Entries here come from immuneACCESS through TCRdb and include only in-frame sequences with V and J called. Some clones fail to appear in such tables; in the studies checked, an unresolved V gene covers under half of the shortfall, and the cause of the remainder is unknown. The sample records 53,000 or so clones, 70% to 90% of which are singletons. Of the sample, approximately 1.6% is held by the ten largest clones. The investigation overall reported the following: After ivuxolimab, CD8+ T cells had more expanded clones than CD4+ T cells on average. At doses of 0.1 to 3.0 mg/kg, clonal expansion of both CD4+ and CD8+ blood T cells was observed from baseline to week 6. Low levels of normalized T-cell clonal expansion were also shown by some nonresponding patients. The antigen specificity of the clonally expanded peripheral T cells was not determined. In partial responders in the 0.1-3.0 mg/kg groups, normalized peripheral clonal expansion was found to be among the lowest, especially among CD8+ T cells.

A note on this clone: Its recognized antigen is unknown. The record has no base qualities; no much larger clone is one base away.

CDR1 is given as SEHNR and CDR2 as FQNEAQ, both from the germline V gene (reference sequence). Trimming at the junction amounts to 5 bases on V and 5 bases on J, and the germline ends lie 9 bases apart. Inclusive of the bounding cysteine and phenylalanine, the CDR3 is 12 residues long. Of all the DNA, just the CDR3 is kept, 36 bases in frame from base 1. Patients with autoimmune disease history or receiving systemic immunosuppression were excluded from the trial. Peripheral blood for TCR sequencing was collected from all dose cohorts at baseline, on cycle 4 day 1, and on cycle 7 day 1. The samples were drawn from a first-in-human, open-label, multicenter phase I dose-escalation trial of ivuxolimab. The trial enrolled adults with locally advanced or metastatic head and neck squamous cell, hepatocellular, melanoma or renal cell carcinoma. CD4+ and CD8+ T cells were sorted separately from peripheral blood before TCR sequencing.

The sequence links TRBV7-9 to TRBJ2-5; no confident D gene assignment can be made. This sequence was found in an adult with an advanced solid tumor such as melanoma, head and neck, liver or kidney cancer. The sequencing used CD4+ or CD8+ T cells sorted from blood, collected in a trial of the OX40 agonist ivuxolimab. The DNA sequence is TGTGCCAGCAGCCCACTCGGGGAGACCCAGTACTTC. The encoded protein is CASSPLGETQYF.